This entry lists 29 T cell receptor beta chains sequenced from one sample in a study of early T cells in non-severe SARS-CoV-2 infection. TCRdb redid the calling of the 5' RACE reads with MiXCR, one entry per CDR3 protein. The repertoire holds about 77,000 distinct CDR3 sequences, with more than 7.5% as singletons. Source material: whole blood. These receptor sequences come from an adult who was a healthcare worker with PCR-confirmed SARS-CoV-2 infection or an uninfected control (not recorded which).

This clonotype appeared a few times. The chain uses TRBV28 and TRBJ2-5, with TRBD1 matching 8 bases. Germline V gives CDR1 MDHEN, CDR2 SYDVKM. J was trimmed by 4 bases and V by 5 bases; bases with no gene match: 6. The length of the CDR3 is 14 residues. The CDR3: CASSATGGPETQYF. The CDR3 DNA sequence: TGTGCCAGCAGTGCCACAGGGGGACCAGAGACCCAGTACTTC.

This clonotype was counted at least ten times. This rearrangement joins TRBV20-1 to TRBJ2-7; 9 bases align to TRBD1. Germline-derived CDR1 and CDR2 are DFQATT and SNEGSKA (reference sequence). The CDR3 length is 14 residues. Trimming removed 0 bases from V and 1 base from J; junction bases left unmatched: 1. In nucleotides, the CDR3 is TGCAGTGCTAGAGACGGGACAGGGTCCTACGAGCAGTACTTC. Its protein is CSARDGTGSYEQYF.

This clonotype was counted ten times or more. The chain is built from TRBV5-1 and TRBJ2-5; D gene uncertain. Germline CDR1 reads SGHRS; CDR2 reads YFSETQ. Trimming pared 0 bases from V and 7 bases from J, leaving 13 bases between. This CDR3 comprises 14 residues. The CDR3 spells CASSLELGSGTQYF. The CDR3 region has the DNA TGCGCCAGCAGCTTGGAGCTGGGGTCGGGGACCCAGTACTTC.

This clonotype was counted many times. This chain links TRBV20-1 with TRBJ2-3; tentatively, D is TRBD2 (5 bases). The CDR3 is made up of 15 amino acids. Germline V gives CDR1 DFQATT, CDR2 SNEGSKA (reference sequence). V lost 1 base and J 2 bases, leaving 13 bases between the germline ends. The CDR3 region is CSARGGSSITDTQYF. The CDR3 bases are TGCAGTGCTAGAGGTGGGTCTAGCATCACAGATACGCAGTATTTT.

This clonotype appeared many times. The rearrangement uses TRBV5-5 and TRBJ1-2, with D perhaps TRBD1 (5 bases). The CDR3 has 13 amino acids. Trimming removed 0 bases at V and 2 bases at J, with 5 bases between. Germline V gives CDR1 SGHKS, CDR2 YYEKEE (reference sequence). The CDR3 sequence is CASSLGQNYGYTF. DNA of the CDR3: TGTGCCAGCAGCTTGGGACAGAACTATGGCTACACCTTC.

This clonotype was recorded many times. V is TRBV28 and J is TRBJ2-3, with TRBD2 matching over 10 bases. CDR3 size: 18 residues. After removal of 4 bases from V and 6 bases from J, the junction contained 16 bases not matched to a gene. From germline, CDR1 is MDHEN and CDR2 SYDVKM. The CDR3 loop is CASSSSWKREGRRDTQYF. CDR3 nucleotide sequence: TGTGCCAGCAGTTCTTCCTGGAAGCGGGAGGGCCGAAGGGATACGCAGTATTTT.

This clonotype was seen ten or more times. The chain is built from TRBV11-2 and TRBJ2-2; 9 bases map to TRBD2. This CDR3 comprises 15 residues. Germline V gene data show CDR1 as SGHAT and CDR2 as FQNNGV. Unmatched junction bases numbered 1, after V lost 3 bases and J lost 2 bases. The CDR3: CASSFSGSNTGELFF. The DNA for the CDR3 is TGTGCCAGCAGCTTTAGCGGGAGTAACACCGGGGAGCTGTTTTTT. Combining the CDR3 with reference TRBV11-2 and TRBJ2-2 gives the whole variable domain EAGVAQSPRYKIIEKRQSVAFWCNPISGHATLYWYQQILGQGPKLLIQFQNNGVVDDSQLPKDRFSAERLKGVDSTLKIQPAKLEDSAVYLCASSFSGSNTGELFFGEGSRLTVL.

This clonotype was observed at least ten times. In DNA, the CDR3 is TGTGCCAGCAGTTTAGCGGGAGGACCGGCCTACGAGCAGTACTTC. This sequence encodes CASSLAGGPAYEQYF. The chain recombines TRBV12-3 or TRBV12-4 with TRBJ2-7; D might be TRBD2 (6 bases). CDR3 length: 15 residues. The V end lost 0 bases, the J end lost 2 bases, and 11 bases lay between the germline ends.

In this sample, this clonotype turned up a few times. The chain is built from TRBV20-1 and TRBJ2-5; 9 bases are shared with TRBD2. CDR1 and CDR2 from the germline V gene are DFQATT and SNEGSKA (reference sequence). The CDR3 is 14 residues long. The V segment lost 0 bases and the J segment 4 bases; nucleotides outside the gene matches: 3. CDR3 bases: TGCAGTGCTAGAGACCCAGCGGGGGGAGAGACCCAGTACTTC. It is translated as CSARDPAGGETQYF.

This clonotype was observed many times. The rearrangement joins TRBV2 to TRBJ2-3, with 9 bases aligning to TRBD2. J lost 0 bases, V lost 4 bases, and 2 bases had no gene match. The germline gives CDR1 SNHLY, CDR2 FYNNEI. The CDR3 runs 15 residues. CDR3 protein: CASSGLAASTDTQYF. DNA for the CDR3: TGTGCCAGCAGTGGACTAGCGGCTAGCACAGATACGCAGTATTTT.

The chain uses TRBV5-1 and TRBJ2-7; a weak D match, TRBD2 (6 bases). Trimming removed 4 bases at V and 2 bases at J, with 19 bases between. CDR1 SGHRS and CDR2 YFSETQ come from the germline V gene. This CDR3 has 16 residues. The CDR3 protein is CASSPGAGSPAYEQYF. The DNA for the CDR3 is TGCGCCAGCAGCCCGGGCGCGGGATCGCCCGCCTACGAGCAGTACTTC.

The V call is TRBV27, the J call TRBJ1-4; D is perhaps TRBD1 (5 bases). The CDR3 covers 14 residues. The germline V gene encodes CDR1 MNHEY and CDR2 SMNVEV (reference sequence). The germline V and J ends were trimmed by 6 bases and 4 bases, with 12 bases remaining between them. CDR3 protein: CASSHAGGNEKLFF. The CDR3 DNA is TGTGCCAGCAGCCACGCGGGGGGTAATGAAAAACTGTTTTTT.

The chain uses TRBV7-9 and TRBJ2-3; the match to TRBD2 covers 11 bases. J was trimmed by 6 bases and V by 2 bases; bases with no gene match: 4. This CDR3 is 15 amino acids long. CDR1 is SEHNR, CDR2 FQNEAQ, per germline (reference sequence). The chain's CDR3 is CASSLIAGGADTQYF. The CDR3 nucleotides are TGTGCCAGCAGCTTAATAGCGGGAGGGGCTGATACGCAGTATTTT. The full variable domain, in which reference TRBV7-9 and TRBJ2-3 provide the parts outside the CDR3, is DTGVSQNPRHKITKRGQNVTFRCDPISEHNRLYWYRQTLGQGPEFLTYFQNEAQLEKSRLLSDRFSAERPKGSFSTLEIQRTEQGDSAMYLCASSLIAGGADTQYFGPGTRLTVL.

This clonotype was seen repeatedly, ten times or more. CDR3 DNA sequence: TGTGCCAGCAGCTTCCAGACGGTAACTGAAGCTTTCTTT. This encodes CASSFQTVTEAFF. The rearrangement joins TRBV11-2 to TRBJ1-1; no clear D gene. The CDR3 extends over 13 amino acids. In germline, CDR1 is SGHAT, CDR2 FQNNGV. Trimming removed 3 bases from V and 5 bases from J, with 10 bases in between.

The chain couples TRBV25-1 to TRBJ2-7; 9 positions agree with TRBD2. Germline CDR1 MGHDK, CDR2 SYGVNS. The CDR3 is 16 amino acids. Trimming cost V 8 bases and J 3 bases; bases outside gene matches: 14. This chain's CDR3 is CASQGDSGGGSYEQYF. DNA of the CDR3: TGTGCCAGCCAGGGGGATAGCGGGGGAGGGAGCTACGAGCAGTACTTC.

Ten or more counts support this clonotype. The CDR3: CAWSMRGRDYEQYF. CDR3 sequence (DNA): TGTGCCTGGAGTATGCGCGGGAGGGATTACGAGCAGTACTTC. The genes are TRBV30 and TRBJ2-7; TRBD2 matches 9 bases. Germline values: CDR1 GTSNPN, CDR2 SVGIG (reference sequence). V lost 2 bases to trimming and J lost 4 bases; unmatched junction nucleotides: 6. The CDR3 is made up of 14 amino acids.

In this sample, this clonotype turned up a few times. The chain recombines TRBV6-1 with TRBJ2-3; D ambiguous. There are 15 residues in the CDR3. V was pared by 2 bases and J by 1 base, with 10 bases between. Germline V CDR1 and CDR2: MNHNS, SASEGT. The CDR3 here is CASSETRAGTDTQYF. The CDR3 DNA sequence: TGTGCCAGCAGTGAAACCCGGGCGGGCACAGATACGCAGTATTTT.

This clonotype was recorded a few times. The rearrangement links TRBV5-1 to TRBJ2-1, with D uncertain. The CDR3 is 13 residues long. Germline V gene lookup returns CDR1 SGHRS and CDR2 YFSETQ. Trimming left V 4 bases short and J 7 bases short, with 12 bases between. CDR3 sequence (DNA): TGCGCCAGCAGCCCGGCACCAGCGAATGAGCAGTTCTTC. It codes for CASSPAPANEQFF.

The CDR3: CASSQSTGVHQPQHF. The CDR3 coding sequence is TGTGCCAGCAGCCAATCGACAGGAGTCCATCAGCCCCAGCATTTT. The genes are TRBV3-1 and TRBJ1-5; perhaps TRBD1 as D (6 bases). The V end lost 2 bases, the J end lost 5 bases, and 13 bases lay between the germline ends. The CDR3 covers 15 residues. CDR1 and CDR2 from the germline V gene are LGHDT and YNNKEL (reference sequence).

The gene calls are TRBV6-6 and TRBJ2-6; 9 nucleotides align to TRBD1. The CDR3 has 17 residues. Germline V gene lookup returns CDR1 MNHNY and CDR2 SVGAGI (reference sequence). With V trimmed by 8 bases and J by 2 bases, 10 bases remained unmatched. DNA for the CDR3: TGTGCCAGCGGCGCCCGACAGGGGGTAGCTGGGGCCAACGTCCTGACTTTC. This translates into CASGARQGVAGANVLTF.

This clonotype was seen a handful of times. The V and J genes are TRBV5-4 and TRBJ1-1; tentative D call: TRBD1 (5 bases). The ends were cut back, 5 bases at V and 3 bases at J, with 17 bases in the middle. Per the germline V gene, CDR1 is SGHNT and CDR2 is YYREEE (reference sequence). CDR3 size: 15 residues. The DNA for the CDR3 is TGTGCCAGCAGTAACCAGGGAGGTAAAGACACTGAAGCTTTCTTT. Residues: CASSNQGGKDTEAFF.

This clonotype has just a few counts. V is TRBV28 and J is TRBJ2-1, with D possibly called TRBD1 or TRBD2 (5 bases each). Trimming removed 6 bases at V and 1 base at J, with 13 bases between. This CDR3 comprises 15 residues. Germline lookup yields CDR1 MDHEN and CDR2 SYDVKM. The CDR3 DNA sequence: TGTGCCAGCAGAGCTACTAGGGGATCCTACAATGAGCAGTTCTTC. It encodes CASRATRGSYNEQFF. The full variable domain, its missing parts supplied by reference TRBV28 and TRBJ2-1, is DVKVTQSSRYLVKRTGEKVFLECVQDMDHENMFWYRQDPGLGLRLIYFSYDVKMKEKGDIPEGYSVSREKKERFSLILESASTNQTSMYLCASRATRGSYNEQFFGPGTRLTVL.

This clonotype turned up a few times. J is TRBJ2-5 and V is TRBV18; 12 nucleotides agree with TRBD2. V gave up 5 bases and J gave up 0 bases; unmatched junction bases: 10. The CDR3 is 18 amino acids. CDR1 and CDR2 (germline): KGHSH, LQKENI. The DNA for the CDR3 is TGTGCCAGCTCATCGAGACTAGCGGGAGAGGGTCACCAAGAGACCCAGTACTTC. It yields the protein CASSSRLAGEGHQETQYF.

This clonotype was counted many times. This rearrangement joins TRBV6-1 to TRBJ2-3; 8 positions agree with TRBD2. Germline values: CDR1 MNHNS, CDR2 SASEGT. The trim removed 2 bases at V and 6 bases at J, leaving 7 bases unmatched. The CDR3 is made up of 15 amino acids. The CDR3 reads CASSEWAGGSDTQYF. The CDR3 DNA sequence: TGTGCCAGCAGTGAATGGGCGGGAGGTAGCGATACGCAGTATTTT.

The CDR3 DNA sequence: TGTGCCACCAGCAGAGCCGGGACACTCCACGAGCAGTACTTC. This sequence encodes CATSRAGTLHEQYF. The V call is TRBV15, the J call TRBJ2-7; D is perhaps TRBD1 (6 bases). Germline values: CDR1 LNHNV, CDR2 YYDKDF (reference sequence). The CDR3 spans 14 residues. V gave up 1 base and J gave up 5 bases, with 12 bases separating them. Full variable domain (rest looked up from reference TRBV15 and TRBJ2-7): DAMVIQNPRYQVTQFGKPVTLSCSQTLNHNVMYWYQQKSSQAPKLLFHYYDKDFNNEADTPDNFQSRRPNTSFCFLDIRSPGLGDTAMYLCATSRAGTLHEQYFGPGTRLTVT.

This clonotype occurred many times. This chain connects TRBV7-9 to TRBJ1-6; TRBD1 aligns across 12 bases. The CDR3 is 15 residues long. Germline trimming cut 5 bases from V and 7 bases from J; bases unmatched to any gene: 3. Germline CDR1 is SEHNR and CDR2 is FQNEAQ (reference sequence). The CDR3 DNA reads TGTGCCAGCAGCCCGGGACAGGGGGCGAATTCACCCCTCCACTTT. Its protein product is CASSPGQGANSPLHF. Combining the CDR3 with reference TRBV7-9 and TRBJ1-6 gives the whole variable domain DTGVSQNPRHKITKRGQNVTFRCDPISEHNRLYWYRQTLGQGPEFLTYFQNEAQLEKSRLLSDRFSAERPKGSFSTLEIQRTEQGDSAMYLCASSPGQGANSPLHFGNGTRLTVT.

This sequence joins TRBV27 and TRBJ2-5; the match to TRBD2 covers 9 bases. With V trimmed by 1 base and J by 4 bases, 7 bases remained unmatched. This CDR3 has 16 amino acids. Germline values: CDR1 MNHEY, CDR2 SMNVEV (reference sequence). The CDR3: CASSLLSAGGRETQYF. For the CDR3, the DNA is TGTGCCAGCAGTTTATTATCTGCGGGAGGGAGAGAGACCCAGTACTTC.

This clonotype was counted only a few times. The V and J genes are TRBV27 and TRBJ2-2, with D perhaps assigned TRBD1 or TRBD2 (5 bases each). The CDR3 totals 16 residues. V lost 3 bases, J lost 2 bases, and 13 bases lay in between. Germline V CDR1 and CDR2: MNHEY, SMNVEV (reference sequence). Here the CDR3 DNA reads TGTGCCAGCAGTTTCACCGGGACGATAAACACCGGGGAGCTGTTTTTT. It yields the protein CASSFTGTINTGELFF.

A few counts support this clonotype. The chain carries TRBV5-1 and TRBJ1-5, with D perhaps matching TRBD1 (5 bases). Trimming stripped 0 bases from V and 1 base from J, with 11 bases between. The CDR3 is made up of 16 amino acids. Germline-derived CDR1 and CDR2 are SGHRS and YFSETQ. DNA of the CDR3: TGCGCCAGCAGCTTGGCCGGGCAGGGAAGCAATCAGCCCCAGCATTTT. Translating it yields CASSLAGQGSNQPQHF. Complete variable domain (other parts from reference TRBV5-1 and TRBJ1-5): KAGVTQTPRYLIKTRGQQVTLSCSPISGHRSVSWYQQTPGQGLQFLFEYFSETQRNKGNFPGRFSGRQFSNSRSEMNVSTLELGDSALYLCASSLAGQGSNQPQHFGDGTRLSIL.